The entry that follows covers one TCR beta chain sequence. Its antigen is as yet unknown. Using immunoSEQ multiplex PCR, the repertoire was profiled, and TCRdb retains in-frame clones only, with some absent. The table includes fewer than 250,000 clones, over 80% detected once. Germline assignment: CDR1 WNHNN and CDR2 SYGVQD (reference sequence). V gave up 0 bases and J gave up 7 bases; unmatched junction bases: 6. The CDR3 loop spans 16 amino acids. These data belong to a study of cytomegalovirus exposure and HLA in healthy donors. General study findings and limits: The authors listed some 150 TCR beta chains as cytomegalovirus-associated.

This sequence was found in a woman aged 18 to 35 in good health and CMV-seronegative. The chain recombines TRBV10-1 with TRBJ2-1; 10 nucleotides line up with TRBD2. Sequencing was carried out using PBMCs. The CDR3: CASSESRLAGANEQFF. The CDR3 DNA follows: TGCGCCAGCAGTGAGTCGAGGCTAGCGGGGGCTAATGAGCAGTTCTTC.